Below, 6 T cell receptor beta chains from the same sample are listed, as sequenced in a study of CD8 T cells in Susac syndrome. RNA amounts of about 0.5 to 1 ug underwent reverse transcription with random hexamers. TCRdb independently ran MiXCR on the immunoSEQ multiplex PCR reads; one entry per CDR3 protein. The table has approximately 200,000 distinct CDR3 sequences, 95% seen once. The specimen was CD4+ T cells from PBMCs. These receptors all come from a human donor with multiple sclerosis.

CDR3 residues: CASSGEGVVEAFF. The DNA for the CDR3 is TGTGCCAGCAGTGGGGAGGGGGTTGTAGAAGCTTTCTTT. This chain uses TRBV2 with TRBJ1-1; tentative D call: TRBD1 (6 bases). The V end was cut by 4 bases, the J end by 8 bases, with 14 bases between. The CDR3 extends over 13 amino acids. Germline V gene lookup returns CDR1 SNHLY and CDR2 FYNNEI.

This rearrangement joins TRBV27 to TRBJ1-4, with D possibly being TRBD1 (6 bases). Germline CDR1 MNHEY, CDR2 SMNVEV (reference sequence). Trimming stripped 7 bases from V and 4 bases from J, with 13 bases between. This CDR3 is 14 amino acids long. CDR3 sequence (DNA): TGTGCCAGCACTTCCGGGACAAATAATGAAAAACTGTTTTTT. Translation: CASTSGTNNEKLFF.

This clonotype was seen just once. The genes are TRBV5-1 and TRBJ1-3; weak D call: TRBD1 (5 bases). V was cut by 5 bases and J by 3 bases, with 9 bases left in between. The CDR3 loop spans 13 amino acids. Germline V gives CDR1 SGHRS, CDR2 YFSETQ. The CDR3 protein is CASRTGSGNTIYF. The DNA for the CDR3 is TGCGCCAGCAGAACAGGTAGTGGAAACACCATATATTTT.

The CDR3 spells CASSPAVSGRYQETQYF. The DNA of the CDR3 is TGTGCCAGCAGCCCAGCAGTAAGCGGGAGGTACCAAGAGACCCAGTACTTC. The chain combines TRBV4-2 with TRBJ2-5; 9 bases align to TRBD2. The CDR3 covers 17 residues. Losses at the gene ends were 4 bases for V and 0 bases for J; bases not matched to a gene: 9. Germline-derived CDR1 and CDR2 are LGHNA and YNFKEQ.

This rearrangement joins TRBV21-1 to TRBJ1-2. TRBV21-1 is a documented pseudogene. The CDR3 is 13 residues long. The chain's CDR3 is CASSKGVRGGYTF. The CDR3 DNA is TGTGCCAGCAGCAAAGGGGTGAGAGGAGGCTACACCTTC.

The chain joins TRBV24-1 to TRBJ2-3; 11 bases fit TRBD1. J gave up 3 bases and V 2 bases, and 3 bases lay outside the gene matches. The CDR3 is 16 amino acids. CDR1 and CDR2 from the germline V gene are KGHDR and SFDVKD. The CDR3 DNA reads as TGTGCCACCAGTGATTCCGGACAGGGGGCTACAGATACGCAGTATTTT. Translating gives CATSDSGQGATDTQYF.